This T cell receptor beta chain was captured by sequencing in a study of blood T cell repertoires in COVID-19. Study overall: From T cells, B-cell-depleted T cells, or PBMCs came the material, which was cDNA or gDNA.

The CDR3 length is 14 residues. Germline lookup yields CDR1 SGHNT and CDR2 YYREEE (reference sequence). The ends were cut back, 4 bases at V and 7 bases at J, with 17 bases in the middle. Seattle researchers signed up patients amid active infection and tracked them longitudinally. In the original processing: Reference gene primer amplification in the assay estimated nucleated cell counts. Only in-frame clones appear in the TCRdb table, and some are missing; sequencing was by immunoSEQ multiplex PCR. The V and J calls and clone size come from that table; D and trimming were worked out from the DNA. The data hold about 230,000 clones, with under 90% observed a single time.

This chain connects TRBV5-4 to TRBJ1-2, with a weak D call TRBD1 (6 bases). The specimen was peripheral blood. The source of this sequence is a man aged 45-60 years with COVID-19, enrolled during active disease. The chain's CDR3 is CASSPPRQEAGYTF. The CDR3, as DNA: TGTGCCAGCAGCCCACCTCGACAGGAGGCTGGCTACACCTTC.